These T cell receptor beta chains were read from a single sample in a study of blood T cell repertoires in COVID-19. TCRdb's table, derived via immunoSEQ multiplex PCR, lists solely in-frame clones and lacks some. The sample lists approximately 100,000 clones; about 89% were seen once. What was sequenced was peripheral blood. These receptors were taken from a human donor with acute or convalescent COVID-19. The donor label of this sample is uncertain. The CDR3 runs from the conserved cysteine through the conserved F or W. D genes are given only for firm matches. Size tells how often a clone was seen (once, few, many) or the class of an expanded clone, and some rows leave it out.

J gene: TRBJ2-7
V gene: TRBV7-8
D gene: TRBD2
clone size: -
CDR3 protein: CASSSGLAGGLGWEQYF
CDR3 DNA: TGTGCCAGCAGCTCGGGACTAGCGGGAGGGCTAGGGTGGGAGCAGTACTTC

J gene: TRBJ2-2
V gene: TRBV7-3
D gene: -
clone size: once
CDR3 protein: CASSRGQNTGELFF
CDR3 DNA: TGTGCCAGCAGCCGCGGACAAAACACCGGGGAGCTGTTTTTT

J gene: TRBJ2-1
V gene: TRBV3-1/TRBV3-2
D gene: -
clone size: -
CDR3 protein: CASSQDRTAYNEQFF
CDR3 DNA: TGTGCCAGCAGCCAAGATCGGACAGCTTACAATGAGCAGTTCTTC

J gene: TRBJ2-2
V gene: TRBV5-5
D gene: TRBD1
clone size: -
CDR3 protein: CASRSGQGELTTNTGELFF
CDR3 DNA: TGTGCCAGCAGGTCGGGACAGGGAGAACTGACGACGAACACCGGGGAGCTGTTTTTT

J gene: TRBJ2-2
V gene: TRBV5-1
D gene: -
clone size: -
CDR3 protein: CASDKGQSAGISRELFF
CDR3 DNA: TGCGCCAGCGATAAAGGACAGTCCGCGGGTATCAGCCGGGAGCTGTTTTTT

J gene: TRBJ1-5
V gene: TRBV7-2
D gene: TRBD1
clone size: -
CDR3 protein: CASSRDSNNQPQHF
CDR3 DNA: TGTGCCAGCAGCAGGGACAGCAACAATCAGCCCCAGCATTTT

J gene: TRBJ2-5
V gene: TRBV7-2
D gene: TRBD2
clone size: -
CDR3 protein: CASSLVLAGGETQYF
CDR3 DNA: TGTGCCAGCAGCTTAGTACTAGCGGGGGGAGAGACCCAGTACTTC

J gene: TRBJ2-7
V gene: TRBV6-6
D gene: TRBD1
clone size: -
CDR3 protein: CASSRQGPNSYEQYF
CDR3 DNA: TGTGCCAGCAGTAGACAGGGACCGAATAGCTACGAGCAGTACTTC

J gene: TRBJ2-1
V gene: TRBV5-4
D gene: TRBD2
clone size: few
CDR3 protein: CASSTGGSSYNEQFF
CDR3 DNA: TGTGCCAGCAGCACGGGGGGGAGCTCCTACAATGAGCAGTTCTTC

J gene: TRBJ2-3
V gene: TRBV24-1
D gene: -
clone size: once
CDR3 protein: CATSSSGTDTQYF
CDR3 DNA: TGTGCCACCAGTTCGTCGGGCACAGATACGCAGTATTTT

J gene: TRBJ2-7
V gene: TRBV6-5
D gene: -
clone size: once
CDR3 protein: CASSYGQASYEQYF
CDR3 DNA: TGTGCCAGCAGTTACGGCCAGGCCTCCTACGAGCAGTACTTC

J gene: TRBJ1-2
V gene: TRBV19
D gene: -
clone size: -
CDR3 protein: CASSIALVGGYTF
CDR3 DNA: TGTGCCAGTAGTATAGCACTTGTGGGCGGCTACACCTTC

J gene: TRBJ1-1
V gene: TRBV6-1
D gene: -
clone size: -
CDR3 protein: CASSEFRNTEAFF
CDR3 DNA: TGTGCCAGCAGTGAATTCAGAAACACTGAAGCTTTCTTT

J gene: TRBJ1-4
V gene: TRBV2
D gene: -
clone size: -
CDR3 protein: CASSTLQGPTNEKLFF
CDR3 DNA: TGTGCCAGCAGTACACTACAGGGCCCAACTAATGAAAAACTGTTTTTT

J gene: TRBJ2-7
V gene: TRBV6-6
D gene: TRBD1
clone size: -
CDR3 protein: CASSHGQGGSYEQYF
CDR3 DNA: TGTGCCAGCAGTCACGGACAGGGGGGATCTTACGAGCAGTACTTC

J gene: TRBJ1-1
V gene: TRBV9
D gene: TRBD1
clone size: -
CDR3 protein: CASSVTGVAEAFF
CDR3 DNA: TGTGCCAGCAGCGTAACAGGGGTGGCTGAAGCTTTCTTT

J gene: TRBJ1-1
V gene: TRBV6-5
D gene: TRBD1
clone size: -
CDR3 protein: CASRGTGGGNTEAFF
CDR3 DNA: TGTGCCAGCAGGGGGACAGGGGGCGGGAACACTGAAGCTTTCTTT

J gene: TRBJ2-7
V gene: TRBV18
D gene: -
clone size: -
CDR3 protein: CASSVGQSYEQYF
CDR3 DNA: TGTGCCAGCTCAGTAGGACAGAGCTACGAGCAGTACTTC

J gene: TRBJ1-6
V gene: TRBV27
D gene: TRBD1
clone size: few
CDR3 protein: CASSSGQGNSPLHF
CDR3 DNA: TGTGCCAGCAGTTCGGGACAGGGGAATTCACCCCTCCACTTT

J gene: TRBJ2-5
V gene: TRBV18
D gene: TRBD1
clone size: few
CDR3 protein: CASSPRPGQGQETQYF
CDR3 DNA: TGTGCCAGCTCACCCCGCCCGGGACAGGGCCAAGAGACCCAGTACTTC

J gene: TRBJ1-3
V gene: TRBV15
D gene: TRBD1
clone size: -
CDR3 protein: CATSRGVWDRGGSSGNTIYF
CDR3 DNA: TGTGCCACCAGCAGAGGAGTGTGGGACAGGGGGGGAAGCTCTGGAAACACCATATATTTT

J gene: TRBJ2-3
V gene: TRBV16
D gene: -
clone size: once
CDR3 protein: CASSQLYGTGTDTQYF
CDR3 DNA: TGTGCCAGCAGCCAATTATACGGGACTGGCACAGATACGCAGTATTTT

J gene: TRBJ2-7
V gene: TRBV28
D gene: -
clone size: -
CDR3 protein: CASSVVRLVYEQYF
CDR3 DNA: TGTGCCAGCAGTGTCGTGCGTTTGGTCTACGAGCAGTACTTC

J gene: TRBJ2-3
V gene: TRBV28
D gene: TRBD1
clone size: -
CDR3 protein: CAINRDRVGGDTQYF
CDR3 DNA: TGTGCCATCAACCGGGACAGGGTCGGAGGAGATACGCAGTATTTT

J gene: TRBJ1-4
V gene: TRBV16
D gene: -
clone size: few
CDR3 protein: CASSQSAAANEKLFF
CDR3 DNA: TGTGCCAGCAGCCAATCGGCGGCAGCTAATGAAAAACTGTTTTTT

J gene: TRBJ2-1
V gene: TRBV5-1
D gene: -
clone size: -
CDR3 protein: CASSLGGGSYNEQFF
CDR3 DNA: TGCGCCAGCAGCTTGGGCGGCGGCTCCTACAATGAGCAGTTCTTC

J gene: TRBJ1-5
V gene: TRBV2
D gene: TRBD1
clone size: -
CDR3 protein: CASSGTGSNQPQHF
CDR3 DNA: TGTGCCAGCAGTGGGACAGGGAGCAATCAGCCCCAGCATTTT

J gene: TRBJ2-7
V gene: TRBV28
D gene: TRBD2
clone size: -
CDR3 protein: CASSSQRGSWYEQYF
CDR3 DNA: TGTGCCAGCAGTTCTCAGCGGGGGTCATGGTACGAGCAGTACTTC

J gene: TRBJ2-1
V gene: TRBV2
D gene: -
clone size: -
CDR3 protein: CASTFSSYNEQFF
CDR3 DNA: TGTGCCAGCACTTTCTCCAGTTACAATGAGCAGTTCTTC

J gene: TRBJ2-1
V gene: TRBV9
D gene: TRBD2
clone size: -
CDR3 protein: CASSGWGGGINNEQFF
CDR3 DNA: TGTGCCAGCAGCGGATGGGGCGGGGGGATTAACAATGAGCAGTTCTTC

J gene: TRBJ1-1
V gene: TRBV20-1
D gene: -
clone size: -
CDR3 protein: CSASPAMNTEAFF
CDR3 DNA: TGCAGTGCTAGTCCAGCGATGAACACTGAAGCTTTCTTT

J gene: TRBJ2-1
V gene: TRBV2
D gene: TRBD2
clone size: -
CDR3 protein: CASSEAPLAVYNEQFF
CDR3 DNA: TGTGCCAGCAGTGAAGCGCCGCTAGCGGTCTACAATGAGCAGTTCTTC

J gene: TRBJ1-4
V gene: TRBV5-5
D gene: -
clone size: -
CDR3 protein: CASSLRRGGEKLFF
CDR3 DNA: TGTGCCAGCAGCTTGAGACGGGGAGGGGAAAAACTGTTTTTT

J gene: TRBJ2-7
V gene: TRBV28
D gene: TRBD2
clone size: -
CDR3 protein: CASSTLAGVREQYF
CDR3 DNA: TGTGCCAGCAGCACCCTAGCGGGAGTTCGCGAGCAGTACTTC

J gene: TRBJ2-3
V gene: TRBV19
D gene: -
clone size: -
CDR3 protein: CASTLSYLLLTSTDTQYF
CDR3 DNA: TGTGCCAGTACCCTGTCGTATCTACTGCTAACTAGCACAGATACGCAGTATTTT

J gene: TRBJ2-1
V gene: TRBV27
D gene: TRBD1
clone size: -
CDR3 protein: CASSLPTGGGGEQFF
CDR3 DNA: TGTGCCAGCAGTCTCCCGACAGGGGGAGGTGGTGAGCAGTTCTTC

J gene: TRBJ1-5
V gene: TRBV28
D gene: -
clone size: -
CDR3 protein: CASSLVQIRGNQPQHF
CDR3 DNA: TGTGCCAGCAGTTTGGTGCAGATCCGTGGCAATCAGCCCCAGCATTTT

J gene: TRBJ1-3
V gene: TRBV5-1
D gene: TRBD1
clone size: -
CDR3 protein: CASSQGVPHGNTIYF
CDR3 DNA: TGCGCCAGCAGCCAGGGGGTACCTCATGGAAACACCATATATTTT

J gene: TRBJ1-1
V gene: TRBV28
D gene: TRBD1
clone size: -
CDR3 protein: CASSIRTGWGTEAFF
CDR3 DNA: TGTGCCAGCAGTATACGGACAGGGTGGGGGACTGAAGCTTTCTTT

J gene: TRBJ2-3
V gene: TRBV3-1/TRBV3-2
D gene: -
clone size: -
CDR3 protein: CASRTRLTDTQYF
CDR3 DNA: TGTGCCAGCAGGACTAGACTCACAGATACGCAGTATTTT

J gene: TRBJ2-5
V gene: TRBV24-1
D gene: -
clone size: -
CDR3 protein: CATIGSSDPYETQYF
CDR3 DNA: TGTGCCACCATCGGATCTAGCGATCCGTACGAGACCCAGTACTTC

J gene: TRBJ1-3
V gene: TRBV21-1
D gene: -
clone size: -
CDR3 protein: CASSKCPVCFGNTIYF
CDR3 DNA: TGTGCCAGCAGCAAATGTCCTGTCTGTTTCGGAAACACCATATATTTT

J gene: TRBJ1-5
V gene: TRBV7-2
D gene: -
clone size: -
CDR3 protein: CASSLVPGGVGNQPQHF
CDR3 DNA: TGTGCCAGCAGCTTAGTCCCGGGGGGCGTTGGCAATCAGCCCCAGCATTTT

J gene: TRBJ2-3
V gene: TRBV7-2
D gene: TRBD2
clone size: -
CDR3 protein: CASRPGTSGSTDTQYF
CDR3 DNA: TGTGCCAGCAGGCCTGGGACTAGCGGGAGCACAGATACGCAGTATTTT

J gene: TRBJ2-5
V gene: TRBV30
D gene: -
clone size: -
CDR3 protein: CAWSRGQETQYF
CDR3 DNA: TGTGCCTGGAGCCGGGGGCAAGAGACCCAGTACTTC

J gene: TRBJ2-3
V gene: TRBV6-6
D gene: TRBD1
clone size: -
CDR3 protein: CASSWGQTDTDTQYF
CDR3 DNA: TGTGCCAGCAGTTGGGGACAGACTGACACAGATACGCAGTATTTT

J gene: TRBJ1-2
V gene: TRBV7-2
D gene: -
clone size: -
CDR3 protein: CASSLAVTVNYGYTF
CDR3 DNA: TGTGCCAGCAGCTTAGCCGTGACAGTTAACTATGGCTACACCTTC

J gene: TRBJ2-2
V gene: TRBV3-1/TRBV3-2
D gene: -
clone size: -
CDR3 protein: CASSQDQGGYTGELFF
CDR3 DNA: TGTGCCAGCAGCCAAGATCAGGGGGGATACACCGGGGAGCTGTTTTTT